The 24 T cell receptor beta chains below come from one sample, sequenced in a study of blood T cell repertoires in COVID-19. Sequencing was performed with immunoSEQ multiplex PCR; in TCRdb, only in-frame clones are kept and a portion is missing. The sample has some 210,000 clones, 84% seen once. Sequenced: peripheral blood. The receptor set was obtained from an older woman with active or convalescent COVID-19.

The chain couples TRBV25-1 to TRBJ2-3, with D tentatively TRBD2 (7 bases). The ends were cut back, 7 bases at V and 1 base at J, with 18 bases in the middle. Germline-derived CDR1 and CDR2 are MGHDK and SYGVNS. The length of the CDR3 is 16 residues. The CDR3 sequence is CASTINPGGGTDTQYF. The CDR3 coding sequence is TGTGCCAGCACCATTAATCCGGGGGGCGGCACAGATACGCAGTATTTT.

This clone has only a few counts. The V gene is TRBV6-1, the J gene TRBJ1-1; 7 bases fit TRBD1. The CDR3 runs 17 residues. Germline V gene data show CDR1 as MNHNS and CDR2 as SASEGT. The J segment lost 0 bases and the V segment lost 4 bases, leaving 11 bases of the junction unmatched. CDR3 amino acids: CASSVGPWTGVNTEAFF. The CDR3 nucleotides read TGTGCCAGCAGTGTAGGGCCCTGGACAGGCGTGAACACTGAAGCTTTCTTT.

This sequence joins TRBV18 and TRBJ1-1, with D unclear. Trimming took 0 bases from V and 4 from J, leaving 9 bases between them. Looked up from germline, CDR1 is KGHSH and CDR2 is LQKENI. The CDR3 sequence is 14 residues long. The CDR3 region is CASSPPRQSTEAFF. The CDR3 DNA reads as TGTGCCAGCTCACCACCGAGGCAGAGCACTGAAGCTTTCTTT.

This clone came up a few times. The rearrangement joins TRBV30 to TRBJ2-7; D gene unclear. The CDR3 has 12 residues. The V and J ends lost 1 base and 6 bases respectively, with 10 bases between them. Germline V gene data show CDR1 as GTSNPN and CDR2 as SVGIG (reference sequence). Written as DNA, the CDR3 is TGTGCCTGGAGTGGAGAGTTTAGCGAGCAGTACTTC. Translated: CAWSGEFSEQYF. The full variable domain, with the rest looked up from reference TRBV30 and TRBJ2-7, is SQTIHQWPATLVQPVGSPLSLECTVEGTSNPNLYWYRQAAGRGLQLLFYSVGIGQISSEVPQNLSASRPQDRQFILSSKKLLLSDSGFYLCAWSGEFSEQYFGPGTRLTVT.

There are a few counts of this clone. The chain uses TRBV5-1 and TRBJ1-2; weak D call: TRBD1 (5 bases). Germline CDR1 and CDR2: SGHRS and YFSETQ. The CDR3 is made up of 14 amino acids. V lost 0 bases and J lost 4, with 10 bases in between. The CDR3 bases are TGCGCCAGCAGCTTGGTTGGGGGGTCCTATGGCTACACCTTC. It yields the protein CASSLVGGSYGYTF.

The chain joins TRBV3-1 (or the pseudogene TRBV3-2) to TRBJ1-1; weak D call: TRBD1 (5 bases). V was pared by 1 base and J by 5 bases, with 17 bases between. Germline V lookup: CDR1 LGHDT, CDR2 YNNKEL (reference sequence). This CDR3 comprises 16 residues. CDR3 loop: CASSQAPWAGLTEAFF. CDR3 coding DNA: TGTGCCAGCAGCCAAGCCCCCTGGGCAGGGTTGACTGAAGCTTTCTTT.

V and J are TRBV3-1 (or the pseudogene TRBV3-2) and TRBJ2-5; TRBD2 matches 8 bases. The germline V gene has CDR1 LGHDT and CDR2 YNNKEL (reference sequence). The V segment lost 2 bases and the J segment 4 bases; nucleotides outside the gene matches: 0. The CDR3 extends over 13 amino acids. Here the CDR3 reads CASSQRGGETQYF. CDR3 DNA: TGTGCCAGCAGCCAACGGGGGGGAGAGACCCAGTACTTC.

The gene calls are TRBV28 and TRBJ2-3; 7 bases are a match to TRBD2. V lost 6 bases to trimming and J lost 3 bases; unmatched junction nucleotides: 6. The length of the CDR3 is 14 residues. Germline V gene data show CDR1 as MDHEN and CDR2 as SYDVKM. This CDR3 is CASREGGQTDTQYF. The CDR3 coding sequence is TGTGCCAGCAGGGAGGGAGGGCAGACAGATACGCAGTATTTT.

This clone was recorded only once. The rearrangement joins TRBV6-5 to TRBJ2-5; perhaps TRBD1 as D (6 bases). Germline assignment: CDR1 MNHEY and CDR2 SVGAGI. CDR3 length equals 14 residues. V lost 6 bases, J lost 0 bases, and 11 bases lay in between. DNA for the CDR3: TGTGCCAGCAGACGGGGACACAACCAAGAGACCCAGTACTTC. The encoded protein is CASRRGHNQETQYF.

The table lists this clone with a few counts. This chain links TRBV14 with TRBJ2-1; 7 nucleotides line up with TRBD1. Germline CDR1 and CDR2: SGHDN and FVKESK. V shed 3 bases and J 6 bases; nucleotides not matched to a gene: 11. The CDR3 spans 16 residues. CDR3 bases: TGTGCCAGCAGCCACCTCCGGGACAGCCTAGTCAATGAGCAGTTCTTC. Residues: CASSHLRDSLVNEQFF.

This chain links TRBV11-3 with TRBJ2-1; D gene ambiguous. This CDR3 contains 13 residues. V was cut by 7 bases and J by 3 bases, with 10 bases left in between. Germline lookup yields CDR1 SGHNT and CDR2 YENEEA. CDR3 in amino acids: CASTSRFYNEQFF. CDR3 bases: TGTGCCAGCACCTCTAGGTTCTACAATGAGCAGTTCTTC.

The chain has TRBV2 and TRBJ2-2, with 9 bases lining up with TRBD2. This CDR3 has 14 amino acids. V shed 7 bases and J 5 bases; nucleotides not matched to a gene: 5. Germline assignment: CDR1 SNHLY and CDR2 FYNNEI. This CDR3 reads CASKREEVTGELFF. The CDR3 DNA follows: TGTGCCAGCAAGCGGGAGGAAGTTACCGGGGAGCTGTTTTTT.

With respect to this clone: One end of the junction fails to match germline, which may point to a read error. V usage is TRBV12-3 or TRBV12-4 and J usage is TRBJ2-3; TRBD2 might be the D (5 bases). The CDR3 sequence is 13 residues long. The CDR3 spells CASTPGSKDTQYF. In DNA form, the CDR3 reads TGTGCCAGCACCCCGGGAAGCAAAGATACGCAGTATTTT.

This chain connects TRBV28 to TRBJ2-7; D possibly corresponds to TRBD1 (6 bases). This CDR3 is 15 amino acids long. V gave up 8 bases and J gave up 0 bases, with 17 bases separating them. The germline V gene encodes CDR1 MDHEN and CDR2 SYDVKM. CDR3 protein: CASPPSRGGSYEQYF. CDR3 DNA: TGTGCCAGCCCCCCCTCAAGAGGGGGCTCCTACGAGCAGTACTTC.

The chain's CDR3 is CSVRDRGIYNEQFF. As DNA, the CDR3 is TGCAGCGTCCGGGACAGGGGGATCTACAATGAGCAGTTCTTC. V gene TRBV29-1 combines with J gene TRBJ2-1, with TRBD1 matching 11 bases. The ends lost 6 bases at V and 3 bases at J; junction bases unmatched: 4. The CDR3 consists of 14 residues. Germline V gives CDR1 SQVTM, CDR2 ANQGSEA.

The table lists this clone with a few counts. The chain joins TRBV5-4 to TRBJ2-5, with a weak D call TRBD2 (6 bases). Trimming shortened V by 2 bases and J by 5 bases, and 7 bases separated the two germline ends. Germline values: CDR1 SGHNT, CDR2 YYREEE (reference sequence). CDR3 length: 12 amino acids. The CDR3 DNA is TGTGCCAGCAGCTTCCGGGGGGAGACCCAGTACTTC. Its translation: CASSFRGETQYF.

The J gene is TRBJ2-3, the V gene TRBV9; TRBD2 might be the D (6 bases). V gave up 4 bases and J gave up 6 bases, with 18 bases separating them. CDR1 SGDLS and CDR2 YYNGEE come from the germline V gene. There are 15 residues in the CDR3. The CDR3 region is CASSPGGLGGDTQYF. For the CDR3, the DNA is TGTGCCAGCAGCCCCGGGGGATTAGGTGGGGATACGCAGTATTTT.

The chain carries TRBV2 and TRBJ1-5, with 10 bases that match TRBD1. This CDR3 is built from 16 residues. Looked up from germline, CDR1 is SNHLY and CDR2 is FYNNEI. With 8 bases clipped from V and 3 bases from J, the junction kept 10 bases outside the gene matches. For the CDR3, the DNA is TGTGCCAGCTTCCGGGACAGGGGTTATTACAATCAGCCCCAGCATTTT. Protein product: CASFRDRGYYNQPQHF.

This chain uses TRBV7-4 with TRBJ1-5; 7 bases are a match to TRBD1. The CDR3 loop spans 19 amino acids. V shed 4 bases, J shed 0 bases, and the junction held 15 bases outside the gene matches. Per germline, CDR1 SGHVT and CDR2 SQSDAQ. The DNA of the CDR3 is TGTGCCAGCAGCTCCGATCAGGGGGGATTACCTTATAGCAATCAGCCCCAGCATTTT. It yields the protein CASSSDQGGLPYSNQPQHF. Full variable domain (missing parts from reference TRBV7-4 and TRBJ1-5): GAGVSQSPRYKVAKRGRDVALRCDSISGHVTLYWYRQTLGQGSEVLTYSQSDAQRDKSGRPSGRFSAERPERSVSTLKIQRTEQGDSAVYLCASSSDQGGLPYSNQPQHFGDGTRLSIL.

CDR3 DNA sequence: TGTGCCACCAGTGATGAAGGGCTTAAGGGACAGGGGGTTTCACCCCTCCACTTT. It encodes CATSDEGLKGQGVSPLHF. The V and J genes are TRBV24-1 and TRBJ1-6, with 11 bases aligning to TRBD1. Germline V gene data show CDR1 as KGHDR and CDR2 as SFDVKD. There are 18 residues in the CDR3. Losses at the gene ends were 3 bases for V and 9 bases for J; bases not matched to a gene: 12.

The gene calls are TRBV6-5 and TRBJ2-3; 8 bases are shared with TRBD2. V lost 4 bases to trimming and J lost 5 bases; unmatched junction nucleotides: 8. The CDR3 is 15 amino acids. The germline V gene encodes CDR1 MNHEY and CDR2 SVGAGI. The CDR3 reads CASSSPGGPRDTQYF. CDR3 DNA: TGTGCCAGCAGTTCCCCGGGAGGGCCGAGAGATACGCAGTATTTT.

V and J are TRBV6-6 and TRBJ2-7; the match to TRBD2 covers 10 bases. This CDR3 comprises 16 residues. Germline CDR1 MNHNY, CDR2 SVGAGI (reference sequence). V was clipped by 5 bases and J by 0 bases; unmatched bases: 7. In nucleotides, the CDR3 is TGTGCCAGCAGTCCGCGTACTAGCGGGACCTCCTACGAGCAGTACTTC. It yields the protein CASSPRTSGTSYEQYF.

The chain carries TRBV5-1 and TRBJ2-2; the match to TRBD2 covers 7 bases. The CDR3 covers 16 residues. The junction had 4 bases not matched to a gene; V was cut back by 0 bases and J by 2 bases. Per the germline V gene, CDR1 is SGHRS and CDR2 is YFSETQ. The CDR3 nucleotides are TGCGCCAGCAGCTTGGTTCCTAGCGGTAACACCGGGGAGCTGTTTTTT. As protein: CASSLVPSGNTGELFF. Supplemented by reference TRBV5-1 and TRBJ2-2, the full variable domain reads KAGVTQTPRYLIKTRGQQVTLSCSPISGHRSVSWYQQTPGQGLQFLFEYFSETQRNKGNFPGRFSGRQFSNSRSEMNVSTLELGDSALYLCASSLVPSGNTGELFFGEGSRLTVL.

This sequence joins TRBV7-3 and TRBJ2-3; TRBD2 matches 11 bases. The germline V gene encodes CDR1 SGHTA and CDR2 FQGTGA. Trimming took 5 bases from V and 5 from J; bases not matched to a gene: 3. This CDR3 spans 14 amino acids. The DNA of the CDR3 is TGTGCCAGCAGCCCAACTAGCGGGAGAGATACGCAGTATTTT. Translation: CASSPTSGRDTQYF.